A single sample gave rise to the 17 T cell receptor beta chains below, sequenced in a study of blood T cell repertoires in COVID-19. Some clones are missing from TCRdb's copy, which holds only in-frame ones; the method was immunoSEQ multiplex PCR. The repertoire holds approximately 200,000 clones, about four fifths seen once, with around 1.8% in the top ten. Sequencing input: PBMCs or T cells enriched from blood (not recorded which). These receptors originate from a man in his sixties who had recovered from COVID-19.

This clone has only a few counts. The chain carries TRBV3-1 (or the pseudogene TRBV3-2) and TRBJ1-2; possible D gene TRBD1, 6 bases. Germline CDR1 reads LGHDT; CDR2 reads YNNKEL (reference sequence). Trimming cost V 0 bases and J 7 bases, with 15 bases left between them. This CDR3 has 15 residues. The CDR3 DNA sequence: TGTGCCAGCAGCCAAGACCAAGGGGGGAGGGCTGGCTACACCTTC. Translation gives CASSQDQGGRAGYTF.

This sequence joins TRBV12-5 and TRBJ2-7; D is undetermined. CDR1 is LGHNT, CDR2 FRNRAP, per germline. This CDR3 contains 11 residues. V was cut by 3 bases and J by 4 bases, with 4 bases left in between. The CDR3 DNA sequence: TGTGCTAGTGGTTTCCTTTACGAGCAGTACTTC. Translating gives CASGFLYEQYF.

This rearrangement joins TRBV11-3 to TRBJ2-2; D is possibly TRBD1 (5 bases). Trimming stripped 5 bases from V and 7 bases from J, with 8 bases between. CDR1 and CDR2 (germline): SGHNT, YENEEA. The CDR3 has 12 residues. The CDR3 loop is CASSSDSGELFF. The CDR3 DNA sequence: TGTGCCAGCAGCAGCGACAGCGGGGAGCTGTTTTTT.

This chain connects TRBV3-1 (or the pseudogene TRBV3-2) to TRBJ2-7; weak D call: TRBD2 (5 bases). CDR1 is LGHDT and CDR2 is YNNKEL in the germline V gene (reference sequence). The CDR3 sequence is 14 residues long. With 1 base removed from V and 3 bases from J, the gap between germline ends came to 10 bases. The CDR3 DNA reads TGTGCCAGCAGCCAAGTTAACGGAGGCTACGAGCAGTACTTC. Translating gives CASSQVNGGYEQYF.

The genes are TRBV5-1 and TRBJ1-2; TRBD1 is a possible D gene (5 bases). The length of the CDR3 is 14 residues. CDR1 is SGHRS and CDR2 is YFSETQ in the germline V gene. Trimming cost V 5 bases and J 0 bases, with 11 bases left between them. The CDR3 here is CASSRTPANYGYTF. The CDR3, as DNA: TGCGCCAGCAGTCGGACACCCGCTAACTATGGCTACACCTTC.

The chain couples TRBV2 to TRBJ2-4; 13 bases match TRBD2. CDR1 SNHLY and CDR2 FYNNEI come from the germline V gene. V lost 5 bases to trimming and J lost 8 bases; unmatched junction nucleotides: 3. The CDR3 spans 14 residues. DNA for the CDR3: TGTGCCAGCAGTAGGACTAGCGGGGGAGACATTCAGTACTTC. As protein: CASSRTSGGDIQYF.

The V gene is TRBV4-1, the J gene TRBJ2-1, with a weak D call TRBD2 (5 bases). Trimming left V 3 bases short and J 10 bases short, with 16 bases between. The germline V gene has CDR1 MGHRA and CDR2 YSYEKL. This CDR3 region has 14 residues. The CDR3 bases are TGCGCCAGCAGCCAGTCCAGCGGCCTAGGGGAGCAGTTCTTC. It yields the protein CASSQSSGLGEQFF.

The chain couples TRBV10-3 to TRBJ2-3, with 9 bases aligning to TRBD2. V was clipped by 6 bases and J by 3 bases; unmatched bases: 4. The CDR3 loop spans 14 amino acids. CDR1 and CDR2 (germline): ENHRY, SYGVKD. The CDR3 sequence is CAIRGTSNTDTQYF. The CDR3 nucleotides are TGTGCCATCAGGGGGACTAGCAATACAGATACGCAGTATTTT.

This chain connects TRBV27 to TRBJ1-3; perhaps TRBD1 as D (6 bases). The CDR3 covers 17 residues. Trimming removed 2 bases from V and 1 base from J, with 15 bases in between. CDR1 is MNHEY, CDR2 SMNVEV, per germline (reference sequence). CDR3 amino acids: CASSLRSPGVSGNTIYF. The CDR3 DNA reads as TGTGCCAGCAGTTTACGTTCTCCAGGGGTTTCTGGAAACACCATATATTTT.

This clone was recorded once. The chain links TRBV5-1 to TRBJ1-3; TRBD1 agrees at 8 bases. Per germline, CDR1 SGHRS and CDR2 YFSETQ. J gave up 0 bases and V 2 bases, and 7 bases lay outside the gene matches. The CDR3 is 17 amino acids. In nucleotides, the CDR3 is TGCGCCAGCAGCTTTCTACTGACAGGGGACTCTGGAAACACCATATATTTT. Its protein is CASSFLLTGDSGNTIYF.

This clone was recorded only once. This sequence joins TRBV7-2 and TRBJ1-6, with a weak D call TRBD1 (6 bases). V was clipped by 4 bases and J by 12 bases, with 19 bases between them. There are 15 residues in the CDR3. Germline CDR1 reads SGHTA; CDR2 reads FQGNSA. This CDR3 is CASSSFPTGLEPLHF. The CDR3 coding sequence is TGTGCCAGCAGCTCCTTCCCCACAGGGTTAGAACCCCTCCACTTT. The whole variable domain, filled in from reference TRBV7-2 and TRBJ1-6, reads GAGVSQSPSNKVTEKGKDVELRCDPISGHTALYWYRQSLGQGLEFLIYFQGNSAPDKSGLPSDRFSAERTGGSVSTLTIQRTQQEDSAVYLCASSSFPTGLEPLHFGNGTRLTVT.

The chain recombines TRBV2 with TRBJ2-7; D is perhaps TRBD2 (5 bases). Germline V lookup: CDR1 SNHLY, CDR2 FYNNEI. The CDR3 loop spans 15 amino acids. V shed 5 bases and J shed 2 bases, with 16 bases lying between them. In nucleotides, the CDR3 is TGTGCCAGCAGTTCCGGGGTCCCAGGCCCCTACGAGCAGTACTTC. It specifies CASSSGVPGPYEQYF. Full variable domain (outside the CDR3, taken from reference TRBV2 and TRBJ2-7): EPEVTQTPSHQVTQMGQEVILRCVPISNHLYFYWYRQILGQKVEFLVSFYNNEISEKSEIFDDQFSVERPDGSNFTLKIRSTKLEDSAMYFCASSSGVPGPYEQYFGPGTRLTVT.

The chain is built from TRBV7-2 and TRBJ2-7, with D possibly being TRBD2 (6 bases). Trimming took off 0 bases at V and 3 bases at J, with 12 bases between the two ends. The CDR3 extends over 15 amino acids. Germline V gives CDR1 SGHTA, CDR2 FQGNSA. In DNA, the CDR3 is TGTGCCAGCAGCTTAGCAGGAGGGACGGTCTACGAGCAGTACTTC. Residues: CASSLAGGTVYEQYF. Complete variable domain (other parts from reference TRBV7-2 and TRBJ2-7): GAGVSQSPSNKVTEKGKDVELRCDPISGHTALYWYRQSLGQGLEFLIYFQGNSAPDKSGLPSDRFSAERTGGSVSTLTIQRTQQEDSAVYLCASSLAGGTVYEQYFGPGTRLTVT.

This clone has just one count. V usage is TRBV5-1 and J usage is TRBJ2-1, with 9 nucleotides matching TRBD1. This CDR3 spans 16 amino acids. The junction had 9 bases not matched to a gene; V was cut back by 0 bases and J by 8 bases. From germline, CDR1 is SGHRS and CDR2 YFSETQ. The CDR3 sequence is CASSLGTGVGTDEQFF. Written as DNA, the CDR3 is TGCGCCAGCAGCTTGGGGACAGGGGTAGGTACCGATGAGCAGTTCTTC. Full variable domain (remainder filled in from reference TRBV5-1 and TRBJ2-1): KAGVTQTPRYLIKTRGQQVTLSCSPISGHRSVSWYQQTPGQGLQFLFEYFSETQRNKGNFPGRFSGRQFSNSRSEMNVSTLELGDSALYLCASSLGTGVGTDEQFFGPGTRLTVL.

In DNA, the CDR3 is TGTGCCAGCAGTCCCGGGACAGGGTATGGCTACACCTTC. Amino acids: CASSPGTGYGYTF. The chain uses TRBV6-5 and TRBJ1-2, with 9 positions matching TRBD1. The CDR3 spans 13 residues. With 5 bases clipped from V and 5 bases from J, the junction kept 3 bases outside the gene matches. Per germline, CDR1 MNHEY and CDR2 SVGAGI.

The chain combines TRBV30 with TRBJ2-6, with D possibly being TRBD2 (5 bases). Trimming left V 6 bases short and J 4 bases short, with 16 bases between. Germline V gene sequence: CDR1 GTSNPN, CDR2 SVGIG (reference sequence). The CDR3 loop spans 15 amino acids. The CDR3 spells CACRDPRPGANVLTF. CDR3 sequence (DNA): TGTGCCTGCCGGGATCCAAGACCGGGGGCCAACGTCCTGACTTTC.

The chain links TRBV5-6 to TRBJ1-6; TRBD1 matches 7 bases. Looked up from germline, CDR1 is SGHDT and CDR2 is YYEEEE. The CDR3 contains 15 residues. J lost 7 bases, V lost 0 bases, and 4 bases had no gene match. The CDR3 nucleotides are TGTGCCAGCAGCTTGGTCGGCAGGGGGAATTCACCCCTCCACTTT. Protein: CASSLVGRGNSPLHF.